The 5 T cell receptor beta chains given below trace back to one sample, sequenced in a study of T cells in Graves' hyperthyroidism and ophthalmopathy. Amplification yielded TCR beta CDR3 regions, with RNA transcripts as the source. Using the HTBI primer set, a first-round RT-PCR was run on the TCR CDR3. Each CDR3 protein gets one entry after TCRdb re-called the multiplex PCR reads with MiXCR. The sample shows 95,000 to 100,000 distinct CDR3 sequences, about 51% of them seen only once. The sequenced material came from blood. These receptors were collected from a woman aged 40 to 50 with Graves' hyperthyroidism.

V usage is TRBV20-1 and J usage is TRBJ1-2, with 8 positions matching TRBD1. Looked up from germline, CDR1 is DFQATT and CDR2 is SNEGSKA (reference sequence). The CDR3 has 17 amino acids. Trimming at V came to 1 base and at J to 4 bases, leaving 14 bases not matched to a gene. CDR3 nucleotides: TGCAGTGCTAGAGGCGGACAGGGCGTCTTCGAACTCTATGGCTACACCTTC. This gives the protein CSARGGQGVFELYGYTF.

Only one count was recorded for this clonotype. The genes are TRBV7-9 and TRBJ1-2; 9 bases match TRBD1. The CDR3 totals 15 residues. Germline CDR1 is SEHNR and CDR2 is FQNEAQ (reference sequence). The ends lost 5 bases at V and 3 bases at J; junction bases unmatched: 7. In nucleotides, the CDR3 is TGTGCCAGCAGCCTACCGGGACAGGGATACTATGGCTACACCTTC. Its protein product is CASSLPGQGYYGYTF.

This clonotype was counted at least ten times. The chain recombines TRBV7-2 with TRBJ2-5; the match to TRBD2 covers 9 bases. The V gene's germline CDR1 is SGHTA and CDR2 FQGNSA. CDR3 size: 15 residues. The junction had 10 bases not matched to a gene; V was cut back by 6 bases and J by 5 bases. CDR3 bases: TGTGCCAGCAGGCCCTCTAGCGGGGCGTGGGAGACCCAGTACTTC. Translation gives CASRPSSGAWETQYF.

This clonotype has a count of ten or more. The chain employs TRBV4-1 and TRBJ1-6; the D is unclear. There are 13 residues in the CDR3. V was trimmed by 0 bases and J by 9 bases, leaving 6 bases between them. The germline gives CDR1 MGHRA, CDR2 YSYEKL. CDR3 in amino acids: CASSQDYRSPLHF. CDR3 nucleotides: TGCGCCAGCAGCCAAGATTACCGTTCACCCCTCCACTTT.

This clonotype was detected ten times or more. V usage is TRBV6-1 and J usage is TRBJ2-7; D gene unclear. The germline V gene has CDR1 MNHNS and CDR2 SASEGT. The V gene lost 7 bases and the J gene lost 2 bases, with 18 bases spanning the gap. The CDR3 totals 15 residues. CDR3 nucleotides: TGTGCCAGCAATCCGAGGACCCTCACACCCTACGAGCAGTACTTC. Translation: CASNPRTLTPYEQYF.